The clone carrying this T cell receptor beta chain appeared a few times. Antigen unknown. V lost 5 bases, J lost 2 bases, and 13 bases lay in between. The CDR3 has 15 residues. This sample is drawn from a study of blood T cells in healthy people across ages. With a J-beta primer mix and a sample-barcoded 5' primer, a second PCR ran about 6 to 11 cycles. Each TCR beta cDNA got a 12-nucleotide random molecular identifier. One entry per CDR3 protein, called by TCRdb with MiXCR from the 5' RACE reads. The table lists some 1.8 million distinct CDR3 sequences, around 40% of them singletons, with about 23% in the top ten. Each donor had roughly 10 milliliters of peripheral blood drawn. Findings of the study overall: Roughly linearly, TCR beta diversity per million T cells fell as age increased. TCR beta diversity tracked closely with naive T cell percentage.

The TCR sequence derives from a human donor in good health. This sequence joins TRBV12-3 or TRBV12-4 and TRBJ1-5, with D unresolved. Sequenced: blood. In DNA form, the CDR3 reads TGTGCCAGCAGTCCCGGATCCGGCGGCAATCAGCCCCAGCATTTT. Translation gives CASSPGSGGNQPQHF.